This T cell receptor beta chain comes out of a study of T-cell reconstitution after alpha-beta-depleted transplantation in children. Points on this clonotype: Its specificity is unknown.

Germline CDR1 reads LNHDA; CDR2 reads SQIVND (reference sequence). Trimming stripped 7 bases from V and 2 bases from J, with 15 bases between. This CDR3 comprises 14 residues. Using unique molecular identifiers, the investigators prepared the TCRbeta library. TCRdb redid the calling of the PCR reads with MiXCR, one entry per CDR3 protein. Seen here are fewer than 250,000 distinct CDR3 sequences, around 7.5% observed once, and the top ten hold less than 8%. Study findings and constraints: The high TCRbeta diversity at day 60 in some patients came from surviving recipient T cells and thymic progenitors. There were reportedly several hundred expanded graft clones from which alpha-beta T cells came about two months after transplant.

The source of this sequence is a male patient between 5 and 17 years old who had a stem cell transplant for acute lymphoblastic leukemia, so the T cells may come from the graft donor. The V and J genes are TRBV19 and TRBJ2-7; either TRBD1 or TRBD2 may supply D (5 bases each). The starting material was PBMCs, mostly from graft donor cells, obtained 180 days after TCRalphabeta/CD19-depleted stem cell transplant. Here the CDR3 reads CASNSRDAAYEQYF. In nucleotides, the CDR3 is TGTGCCAGTAACTCCCGGGACGCCGCCTACGAGCAGTACTTC. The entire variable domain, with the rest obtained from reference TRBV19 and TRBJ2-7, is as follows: DGGITQSPKYLFRKEGQNVTLSCEQNLNHDAMYWYRQDPGQGLRLIYYSQIVNDFQKGDIAEGYSVSREKKESFPLTVTSAQKNPTAFYLCASNSRDAAYEQYFGPGTRLTVT.